This is a list of T cell receptor beta chains from one sample in a study of tumor-infiltrating lymphocytes in primary liver carcinoma. TCRdb analysed the multiplex PCR reads with MiXCR anew, one entry per CDR3 protein. The table lists 100,000 to 150,000 distinct CDR3 sequences, roughly three fifths of them singletons, with 7% to 10% in the top ten. The material sequenced was liver tumor tissue from sampling region 3. The receptors shown here come from a woman aged 55 to 70 with primary liver carcinoma and hepatitis B virus infection. Each CDR3 is given with its conserved first and last residue. Fields, in order: J gene, clone size, D gene, V gene, CDR3 protein, CDR3 DNA. D genes are given only for firm matches. Expanded clones are given a class, and other clones once, few, many or no size at all.

TRBJ2-1,.,.,TRBV11-2,CASSLVAGPSYEQFF,TGTGCCAGCAGCTTAGTGGCAGGGCCAAGCTACGAGCAGTTCTTC
TRBJ1-3,.,.,TRBV18,CASSPPRGLSGNTIYF,TGTGCCAGCTCACCACCGAGGGGATTAAGTGGAAACACCATATATTTT
TRBJ2-1,once,.,TRBV7-9,CASSLEGQYNKQFF,TGTGCCAGCAGCTTAGAAGGCCAGTACAATAAGCAGTTCTTC
TRBJ1-5,many,TRBD1,TRBV30,CAWSEGQGHQPQHF,TGTGCCTGGAGTGAAGGACAGGGCCATCAGCCCCAGCATTTT
TRBJ2-1,many,.,TRBV5-6,CASSLGFVGGNEQFF,TGTGCCAGCAGCTTGGGTTTCGTGGGGGGCAATGAGCAGTTCTTC
TRBJ2-4,.,TRBD2,TRBV6-6,CASSYGELAVQNIQYF,TGTGCCAGCAGTTACGGGGAACTAGCGGTTCAAAACATTCAGTACTTC
TRBJ1-2,.,.,TRBV6-5,CASSSRGGASGYTF,TGTGCCAGCAGTTCGAGGGGGGGCGCAAGTGGCTACACCTTC
TRBJ1-4,many,TRBD1,TRBV29-1,CSVGGGGYEKLFF,TGCAGCGTTGGAGGGGGCGGATATGAAAAACTGTTTTTT
TRBJ1-3,many,TRBD1,TRBV5-6,CASSLVRDRVPYF,TGTGCCAGCAGCTTGGTTCGGGACAGGGTCCCATATTTT
TRBJ1-2,.,.,TRBV19,CASSPRHLLYGYTF,TGTGCCAGTAGTCCACGACATCTCCTCTATGGCTACACCTTC
TRBJ2-2,few,.,TRBV29-1,CNVDGYSSNTGELFF,TGCAACGTTGATGGGTATAGCTCGAACACCGGGGAGCTGTTTTTT
TRBJ2-1,.,.,TRBV11-3,CAGSLGQGWRAGYNKQFF,TGTGCCGGCAGCTTAGGTCAAGGCTGGAGGGCCGGCTACAATAAGCAGTTCTTC
TRBJ2-2,many,.,TRBV11-2,CASSRQAWSVVTGELFF,TGTGCCAGCAGCCGTCAAGCGTGGTCAGTAGTCACCGGGGAGCTGTTTTTT
TRBJ2-5,.,.,TRBV11-2,CASSRLGETQYF,TGTGCCAGCAGCCGCCTAGGGGAGACCCAGTACTTT
TRBJ2-1,.,TRBD2,TRBV12-3/TRBV12-4,CASSPNLAGGPNKQFF,TGTGCCAGCAGCCCCAACCTAGCGGGAGGGCCCAATAAGCAGTTCTTC
TRBJ2-5,.,.,TRBV5-1,CPSSAERALKYF,TGCCCCAGCAGCGCGGAGAGGGCCCTCAAGTACTTC
TRBJ2-7,.,TRBD2,TRBV11-2,CASSLRLAMGNEQYF,TGTGCCAGTAGCTTGAGACTAGCGATGGGCAATGAGCAGTACTTC
TRBJ1-4,few,TRBD1,TRBV13,CASSSGAGTEEKLFF,TGTGCCAGCAGCTCGGGCGCCGGGACAGAGGAAAAACTGTTTTTT
TRBJ1-1,.,.,TRBV29-1,CSVEDGIVNTEGFF,TGCAGCGTTGAAGACGGGATAGTGAACACTGAAGGTTTCTTT
TRBJ1-1,.,.,TRBV29-1,CSVMLGDTEAFF,TGTAGCGTTATGTTGGGGGACACTGAAGCTTTCTTT
TRBJ1-5,few,.,TRBV2,CASSVNSNQPQHF,TGTGCCAGCAGTGTGAATAGCAATCAGCCCCAGCATTTT
TRBJ2-3,.,.,TRBV29-1,CSVGDRILTDAQYF,TGCAGCGTTGGGGATAGGATCCTCACAGATGCGCAGTATTTT
TRBJ2-3,.,.,TRBV7-9,CASSLNIGGVTDTQYF,TGTGCCAGCAGCTTAAATATAGGGGGTGTGACAGATACGCAGTATTTT
TRBJ1-2,.,TRBD1,TRBV11-1,CTSSFSDRVRDGYIF,TGTACCAGCAGTTTCTCGGACAGGGTCAGGGATGGCTACATCTTC
TRBJ1-1,.,.,TRBV6-6,CAGSDTQYTEAFF,TGTGCCGGCAGCGATACTCAGTACACTGAAGCTTTCTTT
TRBJ2-2,.,.,TRBV11-2,CASRTGSDTGELFF,TGTGCCAGCAGAACAGGCTCGGACACCGGGGAGCTGTTTTTT
TRBJ1-2,.,.,TRBV11-2,CASTRSWGGGSCYTF,TGTGCCAGTACACGTTCGTGGGGGGGAGGCAGTTGCTACACCTTC
TRBJ1-2,few,.,TRBV28,CASSPTQLYGYTF,TGTGCCAGCAGCCCGACTCAGCTCTATGGCTACACCTTC
TRBJ2-3,once,.,TRBV12-3/TRBV12-4,CASNLTGGNTQYF,TGTGCCAGCAATTTGACTGGCGGAAATACGCAGTATTTT
TRBJ2-1,.,TRBD1,TRBV19,CASSPDRGGYEQFF,TGTGCCAGTAGCCCTGACAGGGGGGGCTATGAGCAGTTCTTC
TRBJ2-7,many,.,TRBV5-4,CASSLDSVHEQYF,TGTGCCAGCAGCTTGGACAGTGTCCACGAGCAGTACTTC
TRBJ2-1,.,.,TRBV2,CASTESGAGTGQFF,TGTGCCAGCACTGAATCTGGTGCCGGAACAGGGCAGTTCTTC
TRBJ2-5,.,.,TRBV29-1,CSVVGVLVTEETQYF,TGCAGCGTCGTTGGCGTCCTAGTTACGGAAGAGACCCAGTACTTC
TRBJ2-1,.,.,TRBV11-1,CASSLNRFPWTGTHMYIDEQFF,TGTGCCAGCAGCTTAAATCGGTTTCCATGGACGGGGACACATATGTACATCGATGAACAGTTCTTC
TRBJ2-2,.,.,TRBV5-1,CASSNLGVNTGELFF,TGCGCCAGCAGTAACCTGGGGGTGAACACCGGGGAGCTGTTTTTT